The rows below give T cell receptor beta chains drawn from one sample of a study of cytomegalovirus exposure and HLA in healthy donors. The table came from immunoSEQ multiplex PCR; TCRdb's copy has only in-frame clones and leaves some out. The data hold a few hundred thousand clones, with roughly 88% observed a single time. The sample comprised PBMCs. These receptors all come from a man between 25 and 39 years old in good health and CMV-seronegative. CDR3s include the opening cysteine and the closing phenylalanine or tryptophan. The D gene is left open where the match is weak. A row's size may be missing; if present it is once, few, many or a size class.

j_call cdr3_length d_call clone_size v_call cdr3_nt cdr3_aa
TRBJ1-6 15 TRBD1 few TRBV11-2 TGTGCCAGCAGGGAAGGGGGCGGATATAATTCACCCCTCCACTTT CASREGGGYNSPLHF
TRBJ2-7 15 NA NA TRBV5-1 TGCGCCAGCCGAGGGGGTGCAGATATTAACTACGAGCAGTACTTC CASRGGADINYEQYF
TRBJ1-2 14 TRBD1 NA TRBV30 TGTGCCTGGGCAAATACCGGGACAGACTATGGCTACACCTTC CAWANTGTDYGYTF
TRBJ1-2 15 NA NA TRBV6-1 TGTGCCAGCAGTGAAGCCCACAGAAATAACTATGGCTACACCTTC CASSEAHRNNYGYTF
TRBJ2-2 17 NA NA TRBV7-9 TGTGCCAGCAGCTTAGGTCGGGGAAACCCGAACACCGGGGAGCTGTTTTTT CASSLGRGNPNTGELFF
TRBJ2-7 15 TRBD1 NA TRBV5-1 TGCGCCAGCAGTTCCCAGGGACAGGGGGCGGTCGAGCAGTACTTC CASSSQGQGAVEQYF
TRBJ1-2 14 NA NA TRBV7-9 TGTGCCAGCAGCCCAGACAGTGTTAACTATGGCTACACCTTC CASSPDSVNYGYTF
TRBJ2-5 14 NA once TRBV4-1 TGCGCCAGCAGCCAAGACCCACGGCAAGAGACCCAGTACTTC CASSQDPRQETQYF
TRBJ2-2 16 NA NA TRBV7-8 TGTGCCAGCAGCTTAGCGGGGGGTTCGGGCACCGGGGAGCTGTTTTTT CASSLAGGSGTGELFF
TRBJ1-5 15 NA once TRBV7-9 TGTGCCAGCAGCCCCTGGGGGGTAGGCAATCAGCCCCAGCATTTT CASSPWGVGNQPQHF
TRBJ2-2 16 TRBD1 NA TRBV7-9 TGTGCCAGCAGCTTAGGCGGACAGGGGCACACCGGGGAGCTGTTTTTT CASSLGGQGHTGELFF
TRBJ2-7 12 NA NA TRBV2 TGTGCCAGCGTCGACAGGAACTACGAGCAGTACTTC CASVDRNYEQYF
TRBJ1-2 13 NA NA TRBV19 TGTGCCAGTAGCCCAGTTCCCCCCTATGGCTACACCTTC CASSPVPPYGYTF
TRBJ2-3 17 TRBD2 once TRBV5-4 TGTGCCAGCAGCTTGTGGCCGGCGGGGGGACGCACAGATACGCAGTATTTT CASSLWPAGGRTDTQYF
TRBJ2-2 14 NA NA TRBV4-2 TGTGCCAGCAGCCATTACAAGAACACCGGGGAGCTGTTTTTT CASSHYKNTGELFF
TRBJ2-7 16 NA NA TRBV5-1 TGCGCCAGCAGCTTGGGACAGATTAAAAACCCGTACGAGCAGTACTTC CASSLGQIKNPYEQYF
TRBJ1-1 14 TRBD1 once TRBV7-2 TGTGCCAGCAGCCCACAGGGGAAAAACACTGAAGCTTTCTTT CASSPQGKNTEAFF
TRBJ2-2 16 NA NA TRBV18 TGTGCCAGCTCACCACGGTGGCAGGTTGGGACCGGGGAGCTGTTTTTT CASSPRWQVGTGELFF
TRBJ1-6 13 NA NA TRBV19 TGTGCCAGTAGTACAAGAGGGAGTTCACCCCTCCACTTT CASSTRGSSPLHF
TRBJ1-1 15 NA NA TRBV4-1 TGCGCCAGCAGCCAAGTCTGGGGGGTGTACACTGAAGCTTTCTTT CASSQVWGVYTEAFF
TRBJ1-1 16 NA NA TRBV4-3 TGCGCCAGCAGCCAAGACTTCCAGATCATGAACACTGAAGCTTTCTTT CASSQDFQIMNTEAFF
TRBJ1-2 14 TRBD1 NA TRBV7-2 TGTGCCAGCAGCTTCCCCGGACAGGGGGGTGGCTACACCTTC CASSFPGQGGGYTF
TRBJ2-7 15 TRBD2 NA TRBV14 TGTGCCAGCAGCCACGAGCGGGGGGACTCCTACGAGCAGTACTTC CASSHERGDSYEQYF
TRBJ2-1 13 NA NA TRBV11-3 TGTGCCAGCAGCCCGGGGACATCCAATGAGCAGTTCTTC CASSPGTSNEQFF
TRBJ2-7 15 TRBD2 NA TRBV6-5 TGTGCCAGCAGTCCGGGGACTAGCGGGGCTAGAGAGCAGTACTTC CASSPGTSGAREQYF
TRBJ2-2 16 TRBD2 few TRBV9 TGTGCCAGCAGCGCCCTCCAGGGAGGGTTGACCGGGGAGCTGTTTTTT CASSALQGGLTGELFF
TRBJ2-5 16 TRBD2 NA TRBV11-3 TGTGCCAGCAGCCCGGGACTAGCGGGGAAAGTGGAGACCCAGTACTTC CASSPGLAGKVETQYF
TRBJ2-7 11 NA once TRBV6-6 TGTGCCAGCAGCGGACAGTACGAGCAGTACTTC CASSGQYEQYF
TRBJ1-5 14 NA NA TRBV5-1 TGCGCCAGCAGCCCGGCGGCAGGGGATCAGCCCCAGCATTTT CASSPAAGDQPQHF
TRBJ2-7 12 NA NA TRBV29-1 TGCAGCGTTGGCGGGTTCTCCTACGAGCAGTACTTC CSVGGFSYEQYF
TRBJ1-3 14 TRBD1 NA TRBV7-9 TGTGCCAGCAGCTCTGGACAGGGGGCGGACACCATATATTTT CASSSGQGADTIYF
TRBJ2-7 15 TRBD2 NA TRBV5-4 TGTGCCAGCAGCTTAAGGGGACTAGCGCACTACGAGCAGTACTTC CASSLRGLAHYEQYF
TRBJ1-1 15 NA NA TRBV6-5 TGTGCCAGCAGTTACCCAGCAGGGGCGAAGACTGAAGCTTTCTTT CASSYPAGAKTEAFF
TRBJ1-1 13 NA NA TRBV10-3 TGTGCCATCAGTGCGGGAGGTCAGGCTGAAGCTTTCTTT CAISAGGQAEAFF
TRBJ1-6 16 TRBD1 NA TRBV27 TGTGCCAGCAGCGCCCCCGGACAGGGACGAAATTCACCCCTCCACTTT CASSAPGQGRNSPLHF
TRBJ1-2 11 NA few TRBV20-1 TGCAGTGCTAACTCCGTCGGTGGCTACACCTTC CSANSVGGYTF
TRBJ2-5 13 TRBD1 NA TRBV2 TGTGCCAGCAGTGAAGCGCGGATGGGACAGGGGTACTTC CASSEARMGQGYF
TRBJ2-3 14 NA NA TRBV6-6 TGTGCCAGCAGTTACCCAGGGGCAACAGATACGCAGTATTTT CASSYPGATDTQYF
TRBJ1-5 14 NA NA TRBV7-2 TGTGCCAGCAGCTTACGACAGTTTAATCAGCCCCAGCATTTT CASSLRQFNQPQHF
TRBJ2-5 17 TRBD2 once TRBV9 TGTGCCAGCAGCGTAGGGACTAGCGGGGGGCCGAGGGAGACCCAGTACTTC CASSVGTSGGPRETQYF
TRBJ2-1 13 NA NA TRBV29-1 TGCAGCGTTGAAGATCTGTCAGGGGATGAGCAGTTCTTC CSVEDLSGDEQFF
TRBJ1-2 14 NA NA TRBV9 TGTGCCAGCAGCGTAGATGACAGAAAATATGGCTACACCTTC CASSVDDRKYGYTF
TRBJ2-5 18 TRBD2 NA TRBV7-8 TGTGCCAGCAGCTATGAACCGGGACTAGCTCTGAGGGGGGAGACCCAGTACTTC CASSYEPGLALRGETQYF
TRBJ1-5 14 NA NA TRBV18 TGTGCCAGCTCACCTGCAGGGGTGGGTCAGCCCCAGCATTTT CASSPAGVGQPQHF
TRBJ2-3 18 TRBD1 NA TRBV7-9 TGTGCCAGCAGCCCTGGGGGACAGGGGCCCCAGATAAGCGATACGCAGTATTTT CASSPGGQGPQISDTQYF
TRBJ1-6 15 NA NA TRBV18 TGTGCCAGCTCACCTTACAGGGAACATAATTCACCCCTCCACTTT CASSPYREHNSPLHF
TRBJ1-2 13 NA NA TRBV18 TGTGCCAGCTCACCCGGGACTTACTATGGCTACACCTTC CASSPGTYYGYTF
TRBJ2-1 14 NA once TRBV7-9 TGTGCCAGCAGCTTACGGGGAAACCGGGATGAGCAGTTCTTC CASSLRGNRDEQFF
TRBJ2-2 16 TRBD2 NA TRBV4-1 TGCGCCAGCAGCCCCTTAGCGGGGGTGCCGTTCGGGGAGCTGTTTTTT CASSPLAGVPFGELFF
TRBJ1-6 17 TRBD1 NA TRBV7-2 TGTGCCAGCAGCTGGGGGCCGGGACAGGCCCCTCGTTCTCCCCTCCACTTT CASSWGPGQAPRSPLHF
TRBJ1-6 16 TRBD1 NA TRBV9 TGTGCCAGCAGCGTAGGCGACAGGGGGCAGAATTCACCCCTCCACTTT CASSVGDRGQNSPLHF
TRBJ2-2 15 NA NA TRBV7-8 TGTGCCAGCAGCTTCACCGGGGGGAACACCGGGGAGCTGTTTTTT CASSFTGGNTGELFF
TRBJ2-7 14 NA NA TRBV6-5 TGTGCCAGCAGTGCCCGCGGGGTAGGAGGCGAGCAGTACTTC CASSARGVGGEQYF
TRBJ2-1 16 TRBD2 NA TRBV19 TGTGCCAGTAGTATAGAGGCGGGGGGGCCGCAGAATGAGCAGTTCTTC CASSIEAGGPQNEQFF